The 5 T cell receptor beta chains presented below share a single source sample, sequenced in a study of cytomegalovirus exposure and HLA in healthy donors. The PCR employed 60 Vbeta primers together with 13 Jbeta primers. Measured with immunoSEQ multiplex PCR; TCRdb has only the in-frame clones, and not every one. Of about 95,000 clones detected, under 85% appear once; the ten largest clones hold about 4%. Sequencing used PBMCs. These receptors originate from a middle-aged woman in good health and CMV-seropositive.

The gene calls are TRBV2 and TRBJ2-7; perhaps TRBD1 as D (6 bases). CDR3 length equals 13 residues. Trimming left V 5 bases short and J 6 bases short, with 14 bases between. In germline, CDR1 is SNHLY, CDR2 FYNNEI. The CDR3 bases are TGTGCCAGCAGTCCAGGCAGGGGTTCCGAGCAGTACTTC. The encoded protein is CASSPGRGSEQYF.

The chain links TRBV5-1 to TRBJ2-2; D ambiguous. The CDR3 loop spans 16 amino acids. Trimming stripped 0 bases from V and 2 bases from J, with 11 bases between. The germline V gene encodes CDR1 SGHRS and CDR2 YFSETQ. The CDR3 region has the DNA TGCGCCAGCAGCTTGGTTGTAACAACCAACACCGGGGAGCTGTTTTTT. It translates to CASSLVVTTNTGELFF. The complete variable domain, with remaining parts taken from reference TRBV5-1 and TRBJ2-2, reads KAGVTQTPRYLIKTRGQQVTLSCSPISGHRSVSWYQQTPGQGLQFLFEYFSETQRNKGNFPGRFSGRQFSNSRSEMNVSTLELGDSALYLCASSLVVTTNTGELFFGEGSRLTVL.

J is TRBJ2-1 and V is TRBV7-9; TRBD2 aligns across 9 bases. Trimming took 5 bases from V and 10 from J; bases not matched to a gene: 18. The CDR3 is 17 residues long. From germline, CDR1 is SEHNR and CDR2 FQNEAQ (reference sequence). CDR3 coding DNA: TGTGCCAGCAGCCCAGCGGGAGGTCCTACCCCTACAATCGAGCAGTTCTTC. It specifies CASSPAGGPTPTIEQFF.

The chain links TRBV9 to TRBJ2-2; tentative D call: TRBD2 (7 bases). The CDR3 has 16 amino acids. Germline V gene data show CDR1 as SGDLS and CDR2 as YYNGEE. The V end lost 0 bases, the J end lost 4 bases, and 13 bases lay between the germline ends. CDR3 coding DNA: TGTGCCAGCAGCGTAGTTTCGGGGGGCGTCACCGGGGAGCTGTTTTTT. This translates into CASSVVSGGVTGELFF.

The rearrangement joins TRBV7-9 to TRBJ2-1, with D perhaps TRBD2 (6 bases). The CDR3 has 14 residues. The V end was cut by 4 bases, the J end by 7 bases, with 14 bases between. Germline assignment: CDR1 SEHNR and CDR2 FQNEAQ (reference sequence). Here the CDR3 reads CASSSPGLLNEQFF. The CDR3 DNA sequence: TGTGCCAGCAGCTCACCGGGACTGCTAAATGAGCAGTTCTTC.